These 3 T cell receptor beta chains originate from one sample sequenced in a study of OX40 agonist ivuxolimab in advanced cancers. The method was immunoSEQ multiplex PCR; TCRdb's version includes in-frame clones alone and lacks a portion of them. The sample has 65,000 to 90,000 clones, more than 80% seen once; the top ten hold around 2.7%. The material sequenced was CD4+ or CD8+ T cells sorted from blood, taken in a trial of the OX40 agonist ivuxolimab. These receptor sequences come from an adult with an advanced solid tumor such as melanoma, head and neck, liver or kidney cancer.

The chain combines TRBV27 with TRBJ2-3, with D uncertain. The CDR3 totals 14 residues. Germline assignment: CDR1 MNHEY and CDR2 SMNVEV (reference sequence). Trimming removed 3 bases from V and 0 bases from J, with 7 bases in between. The CDR3 bases are TGTGCCAGCAGTTTCTCTACTAGCACAGATACGCAGTATTTT. This translates into CASSFSTSTDTQYF.

The rearrangement joins TRBV7-3 to TRBJ2-3, with 9 bases that match TRBD1. The CDR3 contains 14 residues. Germline V CDR1 and CDR2: SGHTA, FQGTGA. The V and J ends lost 6 bases and 1 base, in that order; junction bases with no gene match: 2. The CDR3 nucleotides read TGTGCCAGCAGGGGACAGGGAGGCACAGATACGCAGTATTTT. Translated: CASRGQGGTDTQYF.

This clone was recorded once. The V call is TRBV6-5, the J call TRBJ2-1; D possibly uses TRBD1 or TRBD2 (5 bases each). The CDR3 has 13 amino acids. Per the germline V gene, CDR1 is MNHEY and CDR2 is SVGAGI. Trimming took 5 bases from V and 15 from J, leaving 20 bases between them. The CDR3 reads CASSEVGTQELFF. CDR3 sequence (DNA): TGTGCCAGCAGTGAAGTTGGGACCCAGGAACTGTTCTTC.